The entry below gives a single TCR beta chain sequence along with its context. Its specificity is not known. This sample is drawn from a study of cytomegalovirus exposure and HLA in healthy donors. Study observations and caveats: Indistinguishability led to the exclusion of some V segments, TRBV6-2 and TRBV6-3 included.

The primer mix had 60 Vbeta and 13 Jbeta primers. Per the authors' pipeline: Roughly 80 million unique TCR beta chains, 9 million to 14 million shared, were counted in a later analysis. TCRdb's copy holds only in-frame clones and misses some; the assay was immunoSEQ multiplex PCR. V and J calls and clone size follow that table, whereas D and trimming were derived from the DNA. The sample shows roughly 120,000 clones, about 75% of them seen only once. There are 13 residues in the CDR3. Germline CDR1 and CDR2: SGHAT and FQNNGV. V lost 6 bases to trimming and J lost 7 bases, with 13 bases between them. This receptor was obtained from a man between 60 and 75 years old in good health and CMV-seropositive. The V gene is TRBV11-2, the J gene TRBJ1-5; tentative D call: TRBD1 (6 bases). The material sequenced was PBMCs. CDR3: CASSLDRIQPQHF. CDR3 coding DNA: TGTGCCAGCAGTCTCGACAGGATCCAGCCCCAGCATTTT.